Presented here are 27 T cell receptor beta chains from one specimen sequenced in a study of CD8+ T cells in alopecia areata. Stated treatment: oral pan-JAK inhibitor, 5-10 mg twice daily. Extracted RNA was reverse transcribed into cDNA, the sequencing template. Assay used: immunoSEQ multiplex PCR; TCRdb lists only in-frame clones, some missing. The table includes 120,000 or so clones, around 60% detected once. The source material was CD4+ T cells sorted from blood, sampled at week 4, from a patient treated with tofacitinib. These receptors came from a human donor with alopecia areata.

This clone has just a few counts. The V gene is TRBV9, the J gene TRBJ2-7; 10 bases map to TRBD2. V trimming: 0 bases; J trimming: 6 bases; junction bases outside the gene matches: 9. The CDR3 loop spans 16 amino acids. Germline V gene data show CDR1 as SGDLS and CDR2 as YYNGEE. The CDR3: CASSVGLAGDAREQYF. As DNA, the CDR3 is TGTGCCAGCAGCGTAGGGCTAGCGGGGGACGCTCGCGAGCAGTACTTC.

Note on this clone: A much larger clone is a single base away; this may be a read error. The same CDR3 arises from other DNA sequences in this sample as well. V gene TRBV7-9 combines with J gene TRBJ1-4, with unresolved D. This CDR3 is 12 amino acids long. Between the trimmed V and J ends, which lost 3 bases and 7 bases, there was a span of 6 bases. Germline loops: CDR1 SEHNR, CDR2 FQNEAQ (reference sequence). The CDR3 DNA is TGTGCCAGCAGCTTCGAGGCTGAAAAACTGTTTTTT. Amino acids: CASSFEAEKLFF.

The V and J genes are TRBV5-1 and TRBJ1-1; 10 positions match TRBD1. With V trimmed by 4 bases and J by 4 bases, 4 bases remained unmatched. Germline-derived CDR1 and CDR2 are SGHRS and YFSETQ. The CDR3 sequence is 14 residues long. The CDR3 loop is CASSRTGGSTEAFF. The CDR3 DNA reads as TGCGCCAGCAGCCGGACAGGGGGGAGCACTGAAGCTTTCTTT.

This chain connects TRBV27 to TRBJ2-7, with a weak D call TRBD2 (5 bases). This CDR3 contains 14 residues. V was shortened by 6 bases and J by 0 bases, with 12 bases between the two germline ends. CDR1 and CDR2 (germline): MNHEY, SMNVEV (reference sequence). For the CDR3, the DNA is TGTGCCAGCAGCAGAGAGGGCACCTCCTACGAGCAGTACTTC. Translation gives CASSREGTSYEQYF.

This chain joins TRBV30 and TRBJ1-2; D not resolved. The CDR3 is 12 amino acids. Germline V gene lookup returns CDR1 GTSNPN and CDR2 SVGIG (reference sequence). The V and J ends lost 2 bases and 6 bases respectively, with 10 bases between them. This CDR3 is CAWSTTLHGYTF. CDR3 coding DNA: TGTGCCTGGAGTACTACGCTTCATGGCTACACCTTC.

The gene calls are TRBV29-1 and TRBJ2-7; a possible D gene is TRBD1 (6 bases). Per germline, CDR1 SQVTM and CDR2 ANQGSEA. Trimming left V 4 bases short and J 0 bases short, with 7 bases between. The CDR3 loop spans 12 amino acids. CDR3 in amino acids: CSVGQASYEQYF. Written as DNA, the CDR3 is TGCAGCGTTGGACAGGCCTCCTACGAGCAGTACTTC.

The chain has TRBV30 and TRBJ2-1; D is perhaps TRBD2 (6 bases). The CDR3 sequence is 14 residues long. The V and J ends lost 0 bases and 2 bases respectively, with 8 bases between them. Germline assignment: CDR1 GTSNPN and CDR2 SVGIG (reference sequence). CDR3 loop: CAWSVQRAYNEQFF. In nucleotides, the CDR3 is TGTGCCTGGAGTGTCCAGCGGGCCTACAATGAGCAGTTCTTC.

The chain recombines TRBV9 with TRBJ2-7; 10 bases are shared with TRBD1. Germline V lookup: CDR1 SGDLS, CDR2 YYNGEE. V was clipped by 0 bases and J by 2 bases; unmatched bases: 8. This CDR3 spans 17 amino acids. Here the CDR3 reads CASSVARRTGGTYEQYF. The DNA for the CDR3 is TGTGCCAGCAGCGTAGCCCGAAGGACAGGGGGAACCTACGAGCAGTACTTC.

CDR3 coding DNA: TGCGCCAGCAGCATCGCAGGGAGCCGAAATGAAAAACTGTTTTTT. This translates into CASSIAGSRNEKLFF. The J gene is TRBJ1-4, the V gene TRBV5-1; tentative D call: TRBD1 (5 bases). The CDR3 consists of 15 residues. The germline V gene has CDR1 SGHRS and CDR2 YFSETQ. V was trimmed by 4 bases and J by 5 bases, leaving 15 bases between them.

The genes are TRBV15 and TRBJ2-6; TRBD1 matches at 7 bases. The CDR3 length is 16 residues. V dropped 3 bases and J dropped 1; count of bases not matched to a gene: 3. Per the germline V gene, CDR1 is LNHNV and CDR2 is YYDKDF (reference sequence). As DNA, the CDR3 is TGTGCCACCAGCAGGGGACAGATGTCTGGGGCCAACGTCCTGACTTTC. Translation gives CATSRGQMSGANVLTF.

The table lists this clone with a few counts. J is TRBJ2-7 and V is TRBV4-1; D gene unclear. Trimming shortened V by 1 base and J by 0 bases, and 10 bases separated the two germline ends. Germline V CDR1 and CDR2: MGHRA, YSYEKL. The CDR3 totals 15 residues. CDR3 loop: CASSQGDRSSYEQYF. As DNA, the CDR3 is TGCGCCAGCAGCCAAGGCGACCGGAGCTCCTACGAGCAGTACTTC.

The chain links TRBV7-2 to TRBJ1-1, with D perhaps TRBD1 (5 bases). The CDR3 spans 14 residues. The germline V gene encodes CDR1 SGHTA and CDR2 FQGNSA. Trimming left V 5 bases short and J 0 bases short, with 10 bases between. The CDR3 here is CASSLDTLNTEAFF. The CDR3 DNA is TGTGCCAGCAGCCTGGACACATTGAACACTGAAGCTTTCTTT. The full variable domain, with the rest looked up from reference TRBV7-2 and TRBJ1-1, is GAGVSQSPSNKVTEKGKDVELRCDPISGHTALYWYRQSLGQGLEFLIYFQGNSAPDKSGLPSDRFSAERTGGSVSTLTIQRTQQEDSAVYLCASSLDTLNTEAFFGQGTRLTVV.

In nucleotides, the CDR3 is TGTGCCAGCAGGAAAGAGGGACAGCGGCAAGCTTTCTTT. It encodes CASRKEGQRQAFF. This sequence joins TRBV6-5 and TRBJ1-1, with 7 bases aligning to TRBD1. Trimming took 6 bases from V and 9 from J; bases not matched to a gene: 10. The germline V gene encodes CDR1 MNHEY and CDR2 SVGAGI. The CDR3 covers 13 residues.

This clone has only a few counts. The chain couples TRBV29-1 to TRBJ2-1, with 10 bases matching TRBD2. This CDR3 region has 14 residues. Germline trimming cut 7 bases from V and 10 bases from J; bases unmatched to any gene: 13. CDR1 SQVTM and CDR2 ANQGSEA come from the germline V gene. The CDR3 DNA reads as TGCAGCGCAACAGGGACTAGCGTAATAAAAGAGCAGTTCTTC. Its protein product is CSATGTSVIKEQFF.

The chain carries TRBV7-2 and TRBJ1-5; D is ambiguous. The CDR3 is 13 residues long. Germline V CDR1 and CDR2: SGHTA, FQGNSA. V lost 6 bases to trimming and J lost 3 bases, with 9 bases between them. CDR3 amino acids: CASSRGPNQPQHF. The CDR3 DNA sequence: TGTGCCAGCAGTCGAGGCCCCAATCAGCCCCAGCATTTT.

A remark on this clone: Other DNA sequences from this sample encode an identical CDR3 as well. This chain uses TRBV9 with TRBJ1-1, with D possibly being TRBD1 (6 bases). Germline V gives CDR1 SGDLS, CDR2 YYNGEE. The CDR3 runs 14 residues. V gave up 0 bases and J gave up 4 bases, with 10 bases separating them. CDR3 loop: CASSVDGGGTEAFF. CDR3 coding DNA: TGTGCCAGCAGCGTAGATGGGGGCGGCACTGAAGCTTTCTTT.

This chain joins TRBV5-1 and TRBJ2-5; D is undetermined. This CDR3 comprises 14 residues. The ends were cut back, 1 base at V and 4 bases at J, with 11 bases in the middle. Germline V lookup: CDR1 SGHRS, CDR2 YFSETQ. The CDR3 nucleotides are TGCGCCAGCAGCTTGTATGGCCAAGGAGAGACCCAGTACTTC. Translation gives CASSLYGQGETQYF.

The gene calls are TRBV27 and TRBJ2-2; tentative D call: TRBD2 (5 bases). From germline, CDR1 is MNHEY and CDR2 SMNVEV (reference sequence). The length of the CDR3 is 14 residues. V was shortened by 2 bases and J by 6 bases, with 10 bases between the two germline ends. The DNA of the CDR3 is TGTGCCAGCAGTTTAAGCGGAGTGCCCGGGGAGCTGTTTTTT. This codes for CASSLSGVPGELFF.

The chain recombines TRBV6-6 with TRBJ2-7, with 8 bases identical to TRBD1. Per germline, CDR1 MNHNY and CDR2 SVGAGI (reference sequence). This CDR3 comprises 14 residues. The junction had 9 bases not matched to a gene; V was cut back by 2 bases and J by 9 bases. CDR3 nucleotide sequence: TGTGCCAGCAGTTACCCCGGGACAGGAGGCGGGCAGTACTTC. Amino acid sequence: CASSYPGTGGGQYF.

V and J are TRBV7-6 and TRBJ2-5; 11 nucleotides match TRBD1. The V gene's germline CDR1 is SGHVS and CDR2 FNYEAQ. Trimming cost V 6 bases and J 5 bases; bases outside gene matches: 8. CDR3 length: 15 residues. The DNA of the CDR3 is TGTGCCAGCAGTCCGGACAGGGGGCCGGGGGAGACCCAGTACTTC. Its translation is CASSPDRGPGETQYF.

This clone was found a few times. This chain joins TRBV18 and TRBJ2-7; D ambiguous. Germline CDR1 reads KGHSH; CDR2 reads LQKENI. V lost 3 bases and J 4 bases, leaving 7 bases between the germline ends. CDR3 length equals 12 residues. The CDR3 DNA follows: TGTGCCAGCTCACCGGCCACTTACGAGCAGTACTTC. It yields the protein CASSPATYEQYF.

This chain connects TRBV9 to TRBJ2-7; 9 nucleotides align to TRBD1. This CDR3 has 13 amino acids. J lost 11 bases, V lost 0 bases, and 6 bases had no gene match. Per the germline V gene, CDR1 is SGDLS and CDR2 is YYNGEE. The CDR3 DNA follows: TGTGCCAGCAGCGTAGACTGGACAGGGGTTAAGTACTTC. Amino acid sequence: CASSVDWTGVKYF.

This clone was seen a handful of times. The V gene is TRBV5-4, the J gene TRBJ2-7; weak D call: TRBD1 (5 bases). CDR3 size: 14 residues. CDR1 and CDR2 (germline): SGHNT, YYREEE (reference sequence). Between the trimmed V and J ends, which lost 0 bases and 3 bases, there was a span of 10 bases. CDR3 sequence reads: CASSLGQGLYEQYF. Written as DNA, the CDR3 is TGTGCCAGCAGCTTGGGTCAGGGCCTCTACGAGCAGTACTTC.

The CDR3 sequence is CASSDVLPNEQYF. The CDR3 nucleotides read TGTGCCAGCAGTGACGTTCTCCCGAACGAGCAGTACTTC. The rearrangement links TRBV6-1 to TRBJ2-7; D uncertain. Germline CDR1 and CDR2: MNHNS and SASEGT. The V and J ends lost 3 bases and 5 bases respectively, with 11 bases between them. The CDR3 is made up of 13 amino acids.

This clone was observed a few times. The V gene is TRBV29-1, the J gene TRBJ2-7; 7 nucleotides match TRBD1. With 4 bases clipped from V and 5 bases from J, the junction kept 8 bases outside the gene matches. Germline CDR1 reads SQVTM; CDR2 reads ANQGSEA. The CDR3 totals 13 residues. Here the CDR3 DNA reads TGCAGCGTTGGTAACAGGGGATACCACGAGCAGTACTTC. This translates into CSVGNRGYHEQYF.

V usage is TRBV6-5 and J usage is TRBJ2-5; no clear D. Trimming shortened V by 11 bases and J by 4 bases, and 14 bases separated the two germline ends. There are 12 residues in the CDR3. CDR1 MNHEY and CDR2 SVGAGI come from the germline V gene. The CDR3 loop is CAGARNGETQYF. CDR3 coding DNA: TGTGCCGGAGCGCGGAATGGAGAGACCCAGTACTTC.

This sequence joins TRBV7-9 and TRBJ2-2; the match to TRBD2 covers 7 bases. The germline gives CDR1 SEHNR, CDR2 FQNEAQ (reference sequence). This CDR3 region has 16 residues. J lost 0 bases, V lost 5 bases, and 6 bases had no gene match. The CDR3 region has the DNA TGTGCCAGCAGCCTCGACGGGGGGTCGAACACCGGGGAGCTGTTTTTT. Protein product: CASSLDGGSNTGELFF.